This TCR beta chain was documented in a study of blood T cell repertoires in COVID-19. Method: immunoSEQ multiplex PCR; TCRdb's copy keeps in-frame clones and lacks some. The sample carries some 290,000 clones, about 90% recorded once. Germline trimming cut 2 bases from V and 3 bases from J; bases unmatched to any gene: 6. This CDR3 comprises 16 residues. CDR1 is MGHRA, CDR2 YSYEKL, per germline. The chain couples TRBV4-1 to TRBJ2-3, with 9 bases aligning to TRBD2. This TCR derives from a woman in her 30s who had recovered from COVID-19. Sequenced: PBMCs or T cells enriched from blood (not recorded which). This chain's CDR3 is CASSQLGLAKTDTQYF. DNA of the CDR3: TGCGCCAGCAGCCAATTAGGACTAGCGAAGACAGATACGCAGTATTTT.